One and the same sample provided the 19 T cell receptor beta chains below, sequenced in a study of blood T cell repertoires in COVID-19. Assay used: immunoSEQ multiplex PCR; TCRdb lists only in-frame clones, some missing. The sample lists about 330,000 clones, more than 75% occurring once. Input material: peripheral blood. The receptor set was obtained from a woman between 50 and 59 years old with active or convalescent COVID-19.

This chain connects TRBV28 to TRBJ1-2; D is unresolved. V lost 7 bases and J 3 bases, leaving 12 bases between the germline ends. The CDR3 runs to 13 residues. CDR1 and CDR2 from the germline V gene are MDHEN and SYDVKM. As DNA, the CDR3 is TGTGCCAGCACCCTCTCCTCGTACTATGGCTACACCTTC. Translated, it gives CASTLSSYYGYTF.

V gene TRBV18 combines with J gene TRBJ2-7; D might be TRBD1 (6 bases). V dropped 4 bases and J dropped 2 bases, with 12 bases sitting between them. Germline V gene sequence: CDR1 KGHSH, CDR2 LQKENI. The CDR3 sequence is 14 residues long. The CDR3 reads CASSHRQEAYEQYF. CDR3 DNA: TGTGCCAGCTCACACCGACAGGAAGCCTACGAGCAGTACTTC.

This chain joins TRBV5-1 and TRBJ2-7; a weak D match, TRBD2 (5 bases). Per the germline V gene, CDR1 is SGHRS and CDR2 is YFSETQ. CDR3 size: 13 residues. The V end was cut by 4 bases, the J end by 0 bases, with 8 bases between. CDR3 nucleotide sequence: TGCGCCAGCAGCAGCGGAAGCTCCTACGAGCAGTACTTC. The encoded protein is CASSSGSSYEQYF.

V is TRBV12-3 or TRBV12-4 and J is TRBJ1-4; D ambiguous. The V end lost 3 bases, the J end lost 7 bases, and 3 bases lay between the germline ends. The CDR3 is made up of 11 amino acids. The CDR3 sequence: CASSFREKLFF. CDR3 nucleotides: TGTGCCAGCAGTTTTCGTGAAAAACTGTTTTTT.

The J gene is TRBJ1-5, the V gene TRBV5-1; D may be TRBD1 (6 bases). With 0 bases removed from V and 3 bases from J, the gap between germline ends came to 10 bases. The length of the CDR3 is 15 residues. Per the germline V gene, CDR1 is SGHRS and CDR2 is YFSETQ. The CDR3 bases are TGCGCCAGCAGCTTGGCAGGGGTCGACAATCAGCCCCAGCATTTT. Amino acid sequence: CASSLAGVDNQPQHF. Full variable domain (missing parts from reference TRBV5-1 and TRBJ1-5): KAGVTQTPRYLIKTRGQQVTLSCSPISGHRSVSWYQQTPGQGLQFLFEYFSETQRNKGNFPGRFSGRQFSNSRSEMNVSTLELGDSALYLCASSLAGVDNQPQHFGDGTRLSIL.

This chain uses TRBV9 with TRBJ2-3, with D perhaps TRBD2 (5 bases). Germline loops: CDR1 SGDLS, CDR2 YYNGEE. The CDR3 consists of 16 residues. V lost 0 bases and J 1 base, leaving 12 bases between the germline ends. CDR3 protein: CASSVAISGRTDTQYF. The CDR3 nucleotides read TGTGCCAGCAGCGTAGCTATAAGCGGTCGCACAGATACGCAGTATTTT.

This chain links TRBV7-2 with TRBJ2-5; TRBD1 is a possible D gene (6 bases). The CDR3 loop spans 14 amino acids. V shed 5 bases and J shed 6 bases, with 16 bases lying between them. Germline CDR1 and CDR2: SGHTA and FQGNSA. CDR3 amino acids: CASSLRGFYQTQYF. CDR3 nucleotides: TGTGCCAGCAGCCTAAGGGGGTTTTATCAGACCCAGTACTTC.

The chain recombines TRBV28 with TRBJ1-2; possibly TRBD1 for D (6 bases). This CDR3 spans 12 amino acids. Germline CDR1 MDHEN, CDR2 SYDVKM. The V end lost 5 bases, the J end lost 7 bases, and 11 bases lay between the germline ends. CDR3 residues: CASSRYRAGYTF. DNA of the CDR3: TGTGCCAGCAGTCGCTACAGGGCTGGCTACACCTTC.

This clone has just one count. The chain joins TRBV16 to TRBJ2-7; 8 bases are shared with TRBD2. Per the germline V gene, CDR1 is KGHSY and CDR2 is FQNENV. CDR3 size: 14 residues. J gave up 0 bases and V 3 bases, and 1 base lay outside the gene matches. The CDR3 region has the DNA TGTGCCAGCAGCCACGGGACTAGCTCCTACGAGCAGTACTTC. Translated: CASSHGTSSYEQYF. The variable domain in full, with the rest retrieved from reference TRBV16 and TRBJ2-7, is GEEVAQTPKHLVRGEGQKAKLYCAPIKGHSYVFWYQQVLKNEFKFLISFQNENVFDETGMPKERFSAKCLPNSPCSLEIQATKLEDSAVYFCASSHGTSSYEQYFGPGTRLTVT.

This chain uses TRBV7-6 with TRBJ2-7; D is unclear. Trimming took off 0 bases at V and 3 bases at J, with 3 bases between the two ends. CDR3 length: 12 amino acids. Germline CDR1 reads SGHVS; CDR2 reads FNYEAQ. The chain's CDR3 is CASSLANYEQYF. As DNA, the CDR3 is TGTGCCAGCAGCTTAGCTAACTACGAGCAGTACTTC. The full variable domain, completed using reference TRBV7-6 and TRBJ2-7, is GAGVSQSPRYKVTKRGQDVALRCDPISGHVSLYWYRQALGQGPEFLTYFNYEAQQDKSGLPNDRFSAERPEGSISTLTIQRTEQRDSAMYRCASSLANYEQYFGPGTRLTVT.

The chain recombines TRBV5-1 with TRBJ1-6; D call uncertain. In germline, CDR1 is SGHRS, CDR2 YFSETQ. This CDR3 spans 16 amino acids. Trimming removed 6 bases at V and 0 bases at J, with 13 bases between. As DNA, the CDR3 is TGCGCCAGCACTTTAGGGAGTAGCTCCTATAATTCACCCCTCCACTTT. Amino acid sequence: CASTLGSSSYNSPLHF. Full variable domain (missing parts from reference TRBV5-1 and TRBJ1-6): KAGVTQTPRYLIKTRGQQVTLSCSPISGHRSVSWYQQTPGQGLQFLFEYFSETQRNKGNFPGRFSGRQFSNSRSEMNVSTLELGDSALYLCASTLGSSSYNSPLHFGNGTRLTVT.

The CDR3 DNA reads TGTGCCAGCGCTCAGACTAGCGGGGATTACGAGCAGTACTTC. Translation: CASAQTSGDYEQYF. The genes are TRBV6-5 and TRBJ2-7; 11 positions agree with TRBD2. This CDR3 region has 14 residues. J lost 4 bases, V lost 8 bases, and 7 bases had no gene match. Germline CDR1 reads MNHEY; CDR2 reads SVGAGI.

The chain combines TRBV27 with TRBJ1-6; D possibly corresponds to TRBD1 (5 bases). The CDR3 consists of 15 residues. V shed 5 bases and J shed 3 bases, with 11 bases lying between them. Germline V gene sequence: CDR1 MNHEY, CDR2 SMNVEV (reference sequence). Written as DNA, the CDR3 is TGTGCCAGCAGTCCTACGACAGACTATAATTCACCCCTCCACTTT. Translation: CASSPTTDYNSPLHF.

The chain is built from TRBV28 and TRBJ1-2; D unclear. Germline assignment: CDR1 MDHEN and CDR2 SYDVKM. The CDR3 extends over 14 amino acids. Trimming stripped 4 bases from V and 7 bases from J, with 16 bases between. The CDR3 DNA reads as TGTGCCAGCAGTTCTCTCCGGGGTCTGAGTGGCTACACCTTC. This gives the protein CASSSLRGLSGYTF.

The chain recombines TRBV2 with TRBJ2-7; D possibly corresponds to TRBD1 (6 bases). The V end lost 11 bases, the J end lost 2 bases, and 16 bases lay between the germline ends. This CDR3 has 13 amino acids. The germline V gene encodes CDR1 SNHLY and CDR2 FYNNEI. The CDR3 is CAGSRDNAYEQYF. The CDR3 bases are TGTGCCGGGAGCCGGGACAACGCCTACGAGCAGTACTTC.

The rearrangement uses TRBV7-9 and TRBJ2-5, with 9 bases that match TRBD1. V was clipped by 1 base and J by 1 base; unmatched bases: 1. Germline V gene lookup returns CDR1 SEHNR and CDR2 FQNEAQ (reference sequence). CDR3 length equals 15 residues. DNA of the CDR3: TGTGCCAGCAGCTTAGTGGGACAGGGCCAAGAGACCCAGTACTTC. This translates into CASSLVGQGQETQYF.

This sequence joins TRBV4-1 and TRBJ1-4; 7 positions agree with TRBD1. Germline V gene data show CDR1 as MGHRA and CDR2 as YSYEKL. The V segment lost 2 bases and the J segment 0 bases; nucleotides outside the gene matches: 6. CDR3 length equals 17 residues. The chain's CDR3 is CASSQNRDRSTNEKLFF. CDR3 sequence (DNA): TGCGCCAGCAGCCAAAATAGGGACAGATCAACTAATGAAAAACTGTTTTTT.

This rearrangement joins TRBV18 to TRBJ1-1, with 7 bases lining up with TRBD1. V dropped 4 bases and J dropped 11; count of bases not matched to a gene: 13. This CDR3 has 14 amino acids. Per the germline V gene, CDR1 is KGHSH and CDR2 is LQKENI. The CDR3: CASSLDGTVRAAFF. In nucleotides, the CDR3 is TGTGCCAGCTCACTGGACGGGACAGTACGCGCCGCTTTCTTT.

This sequence joins TRBV4-2 and TRBJ2-4; 8 positions match TRBD1. The CDR3 is 14 amino acids. Trimming removed 3 bases from V and 8 bases from J; junction bases left unmatched: 6. Per germline, CDR1 LGHNA and CDR2 YNFKEQ. Here the CDR3 DNA reads TGTGCCAGCAGCCAGTCCGACAGGGGAGACATTCAGTACTTC. This sequence encodes CASSQSDRGDIQYF.